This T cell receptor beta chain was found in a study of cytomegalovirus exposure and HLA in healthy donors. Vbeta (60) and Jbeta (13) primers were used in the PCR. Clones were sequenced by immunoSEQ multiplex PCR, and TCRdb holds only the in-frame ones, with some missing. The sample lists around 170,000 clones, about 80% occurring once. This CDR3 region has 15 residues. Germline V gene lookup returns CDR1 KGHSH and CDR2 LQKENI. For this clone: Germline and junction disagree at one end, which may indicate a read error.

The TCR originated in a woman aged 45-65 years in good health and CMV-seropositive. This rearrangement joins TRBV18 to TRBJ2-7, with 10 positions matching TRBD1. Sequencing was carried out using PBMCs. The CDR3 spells CASPPGQGGSYEQYF. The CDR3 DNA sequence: TGTGCCAGCCCACCTGGACAGGGGGGGTCCTACGAGCAGTACTTC.